This TCR beta chain was sequenced for a study of T cells in Graves' hyperthyroidism and ophthalmopathy. In its sample, this clonotype was seen many times. Amplified regions were TCR beta CDR3 sequences from RNA transcripts. A set of HTBI primers served as the primers for a first-round RT-PCR of the TCR CDR3. MiXCR, applied by TCRdb to the multiplex PCR reads, yields one record per CDR3 protein. The sample contains around 350,000 distinct CDR3 sequences, 25% of which appear only once. V shed 2 bases, J shed 3 bases, and the junction held 6 bases outside the gene matches. This CDR3 has 15 amino acids. Germline-derived CDR1 and CDR2 are SGHTA and FQGNSA.

This TCR came from a man in his fifties or sixties with Graves' hyperthyroidism. V usage is TRBV7-2 and J usage is TRBJ2-7, with TRBD2 matching over 8 bases. The sample consisted of blood. CDR3 DNA: TGTGCCAGCAGCTTATCAAGCGGGAGTATCTACGAGCAGTACTTC. It specifies CASSLSSGSIYEQYF.